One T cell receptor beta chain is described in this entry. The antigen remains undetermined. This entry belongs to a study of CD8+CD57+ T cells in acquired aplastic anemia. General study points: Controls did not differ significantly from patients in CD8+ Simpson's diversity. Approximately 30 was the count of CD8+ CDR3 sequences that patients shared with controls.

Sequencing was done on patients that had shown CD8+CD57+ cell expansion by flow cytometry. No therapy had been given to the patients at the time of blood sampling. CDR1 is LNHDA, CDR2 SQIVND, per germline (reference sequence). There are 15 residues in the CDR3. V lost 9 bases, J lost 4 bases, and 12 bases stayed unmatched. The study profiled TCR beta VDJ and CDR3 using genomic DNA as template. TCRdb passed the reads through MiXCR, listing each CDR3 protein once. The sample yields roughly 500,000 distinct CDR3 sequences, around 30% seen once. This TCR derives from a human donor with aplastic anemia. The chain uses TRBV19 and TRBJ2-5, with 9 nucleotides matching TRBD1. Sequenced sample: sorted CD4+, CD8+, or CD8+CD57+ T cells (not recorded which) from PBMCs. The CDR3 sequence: CASSSYRGRGETQYF. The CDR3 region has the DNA TGTGCCAGCAGCTCTTACAGGGGGCGCGGAGAGACCCAGTACTTC.